Shown below are 8 T cell receptor beta chains from a single sample sequenced in a study of blood T cell repertoires in COVID-19. Measured with immunoSEQ multiplex PCR; TCRdb has only the in-frame clones, and not every one. This table has 120,000 or so clones, around 83% appearing once. Sequences were obtained from peripheral blood. Receptor source: a man older than 75 with active or convalescent COVID-19.

The rearrangement uses TRBV10-3 and TRBJ2-5, with TRBD2 matching over 7 bases. CDR1 is ENHRY and CDR2 is SYGVKD in the germline V gene. Trimming cost V 7 bases and J 0 bases; bases outside gene matches: 11. The CDR3 totals 16 residues. CDR3 in amino acids: CAIKSGNGGYQETQYF. The CDR3 DNA reads as TGTGCCATCAAGTCCGGGAACGGGGGGTACCAAGAGACCCAGTACTTC.

This clone was observed a few times. The chain employs TRBV19 and TRBJ1-1; 11 bases agree with TRBD1. Germline lookup yields CDR1 LNHDA and CDR2 SQIVND (reference sequence). V was clipped by 4 bases and J by 5 bases; unmatched bases: 3. CDR3 length: 14 residues. CDR3 nucleotide sequence: TGTGCCAGTAGTAGTGGACAGGGGGCGACTGAAGCTTTCTTT. This codes for CASSSGQGATEAFF. The full variable domain, its missing parts supplied by reference TRBV19 and TRBJ1-1, is DGGITQSPKYLFRKEGQNVTLSCEQNLNHDAMYWYRQDPGQGLRLIYYSQIVNDFQKGDIAEGYSVSREKKESFPLTVTSAQKNPTAFYLCASSSGQGATEAFFGQGTRLTVV.

The chain recombines TRBV2 with TRBJ1-6; 7 nucleotides agree with TRBD1. V lost 5 bases and J lost 7; bases outside the gene matches: 8. From germline, CDR1 is SNHLY and CDR2 FYNNEI. The CDR3 is 15 amino acids. The CDR3 loop is CASSPDRVDNSPLHF. The CDR3 DNA sequence: TGTGCCAGCAGTCCTGACAGGGTGGACAATTCACCCCTCCACTTT.

This clone was seen only once. The chain has TRBV4-3 and TRBJ2-5; 14 bases agree with TRBD2. The CDR3 runs to 17 residues. CDR1 is LGHNA and CDR2 is YSLEER in the germline V gene. J lost 2 bases, V lost 2 bases, and 4 bases had no gene match. DNA of the CDR3: TGCGCCAGCAGCCAAATATGGACTAGCGGGGGGCAAGAGACCCAGTACTTC. Its protein is CASSQIWTSGGQETQYF.

J is TRBJ1-2 and V is TRBV5-8, with 8 bases aligning to TRBD1. Germline lookup yields CDR1 SGHTS and CDR2 YDEGEE. Unmatched junction bases numbered 14, after V lost 1 base and J lost 6 bases. The CDR3 runs 17 residues. The chain's CDR3 is CASSLYWTGHLTNGYTF. The CDR3 DNA reads as TGTGCCAGCAGCTTGTATTGGACAGGGCATTTAACGAATGGCTACACCTTC.

The chain employs TRBV11-2 and TRBJ2-7, with D perhaps TRBD2 (6 bases). Germline-derived CDR1 and CDR2 are SGHAT and FQNNGV. This CDR3 spans 13 amino acids. V lost 4 bases, J lost 3 bases, and 10 bases lay in between. CDR3 nucleotide sequence: TGTGCCAGCAGCTCCACGGGGGTCTACGAGCAGTACTTC. As protein: CASSSTGVYEQYF. Full variable domain (rest looked up from reference TRBV11-2 and TRBJ2-7): EAGVAQSPRYKIIEKRQSVAFWCNPISGHATLYWYQQILGQGPKLLIQFQNNGVVDDSQLPKDRFSAERLKGVDSTLKIQPAKLEDSAVYLCASSSTGVYEQYFGPGTRLTVT.

The chain recombines TRBV28 with TRBJ2-7, with D possibly TRBD2 on 6 matching bases. The CDR3 loop spans 14 amino acids. From germline, CDR1 is MDHEN and CDR2 SYDVKM. Trimming took 1 base from V and 2 from J, leaving 9 bases between them. CDR3 coding DNA: TGTGCCAGCAGTTTATCGGCTAGCGCCTACGAGCAGTACTTC. This translates into CASSLSASAYEQYF.

The chain links TRBV28 to TRBJ1-5; D is perhaps TRBD1 (6 bases). V gave up 7 bases and J gave up 4 bases, with 20 bases separating them. The CDR3 runs 16 residues. Germline CDR1 MDHEN, CDR2 SYDVKM. The CDR3 is CASTEGGGLLNQPQHF. The CDR3 DNA sequence: TGTGCCAGCACCGAAGGGGGGGGATTACTTAATCAGCCCCAGCATTTT.